This entry lists 10 T cell receptor beta chains sequenced from one sample in a study of CD8+CD57+ T cells in acquired aplastic anemia. It was genomic DNA that served as the template for profiling TCR beta VDJ and CDR3. TCRdb fed the reads into MiXCR, producing one record per CDR3 protein. This table has hundreds of thousands of distinct CDR3 sequences, about two thirds appearing once. The specimen sequenced was sorted CD4+, CD8+, or CD8+CD57+ T cells (not recorded which) from PBMCs. These receptors originate from a human donor in good health, serving as a control.

The chain is built from TRBV11-1 and TRBJ1-1, with a weak D call TRBD1 (6 bases). The germline CDR1 and CDR2 sequences are SGHAT and FQDESV (reference sequence). The CDR3 sequence is 16 residues long. V was trimmed by 3 bases and J by 1 base, leaving 15 bases between them. The CDR3 here is CASSLEGHPANTEAFF. CDR3 nucleotide sequence: TGTGCCAGCAGCTTGGAGGGACATCCTGCGAACACTGAAGCTTTCTTT.

As to this clonotype: An end of the junction differs from the germline gene, which may be a read error. The J gene is TRBJ2-1, the V gene TRBV11-2, with 7 bases lining up with TRBD2. The CDR3 has 15 residues. The germline V gene encodes CDR1 SGHAT and CDR2 FQNNGV. The CDR3 bases are TGTGCCAGCAGCCTCGGGGCGGGGGATTACAATGAGCAGTTCTTT. Its protein is CASSLGAGDYNEQFF.

This clonotype appeared many times. The chain links TRBV4-2 to TRBJ2-5, with TRBD2 matching 10 bases. CDR3 length: 16 amino acids. With 4 bases clipped from V and 9 bases from J, the junction kept 14 bases outside the gene matches. Per germline, CDR1 LGHNA and CDR2 YNFKEQ. The CDR3 coding sequence is TGTGCCAGCAGCCCCGGACTAGCGGAAAACTGGGTTTCCCAGTACTTC. Translation gives CASSPGLAENWVSQYF.

On this clonotype: The conserved phenylalanine or tryptophan is not found at the CDR3 terminus, so this likely reflects a read error. The DNA is omitted, as the CDR3 cannot be located on it reliably, and the CDR3 follows TCRdb's listing. The genes are TRBV2 and TRBJ1-6; the table's TRBD1 call for D was not verified on the DNA. The CDR3 is 15 residues long, ends included. Germline V gene lookup returns CDR1 SNHLY and CDR2 FYNNEI. The CDR3 sequence is CASHGGYGYTPPPRI.

The table lists this clonotype with a count of one. This rearrangement joins TRBV7-2 to TRBJ2-7; TRBD2 agrees at 10 bases. Germline loops: CDR1 SGHTA, CDR2 FQGNSA. The J segment lost 2 bases and the V segment lost 1 base, leaving 5 bases of the junction unmatched. The CDR3 is 16 amino acids. CDR3 bases: TGTGCCAGCAGCTTAGTCGTTACTAGCGGGGCCTACGAGCAGTACTTC. This gives the protein CASSLVVTSGAYEQYF.

This clonotype showed up just a few times. CDR3 bases: TGCAGTGCTCCCGGCGCCTACGAGCAGTACTTC. Its protein product is CSAPGAYEQYF. The V and J genes are TRBV20-1 and TRBJ2-7; D is unresolved. V dropped 5 bases and J dropped 2 bases, with 7 bases sitting between them. Germline V gives CDR1 DFQATT, CDR2 SNEGSKA (reference sequence). The CDR3 loop spans 11 amino acids.

A note on this clonotype: Relative to the germline gene, one junction end is altered; a read error may explain this. This CDR3 is CASIESPGNTEALF. DNA for the CDR3: TGTGCCAGTATAGAGTCCCCTGGGAACACTGAAGCTCTCTTT. J is TRBJ1-1 and V is TRBV19; D is uncertain. This CDR3 spans 14 amino acids. CDR1 and CDR2 (germline): LNHDA, SQIVND (reference sequence).

The CDR3 DNA reads as TGTGCCAGCAGCTTAACCACATGCAGTGCTAGAGATGGGGGGAGGGGGCTGAATTCACCCCTCCACTTT. This translates into CASSLTTCSARDGGRGLNSPLHF. This sequence joins TRBV5-5 and TRBJ1-6; 7 nucleotides match TRBD1. CDR3 length equals 23 residues. J lost 7 bases, V lost 2 bases, and 30 bases had no gene match. CDR1 is SGHKS, CDR2 YYEKEE, per germline (reference sequence).

The CDR3 sequence: CASSRDYRDEQYF. CDR3 nucleotide sequence: TGTGCCAGCAGCCGAGATTACAGGGACGAGCAGTACTTC. The V and J genes are TRBV9 and TRBJ2-7, with a tentative D call TRBD1 (6 bases). V was clipped by 4 bases and J by 5 bases, with 13 bases between them. The CDR3 has 13 residues. Per germline, CDR1 SGDLS and CDR2 YYNGEE.

Note on this clonotype: A junction boundary mismatches the germline segment, possibly from a read error. This sequence joins TRBV7-2 and TRBJ1-2; no clear D. The CDR3 consists of 15 residues. The germline V gene has CDR1 SGHTA and CDR2 FQGNSA. The chain's CDR3 is CASSLVPDLETQYSF. Written as DNA, the CDR3 is TGTGCCAGCAGCTTAGTCCCGGATCTAGAGACTCAGTACTCCTTC.